This entry lists 32 T cell receptor beta chains sequenced from one sample in a study of regulatory T cells in long-lasting Graves disease. Arm-PCR of CDR3 regions with iRepertoire HTBI primers generated TCR beta libraries. TCRdb processed the multiplex PCR reads anew with MiXCR; each CDR3 protein has one entry. The profile covers about 290,000 distinct CDR3 sequences, with under 25% appearing a single time and about 61% taken by the ten largest. Stated time point: persistent/refractory GD, antithyroid drugs over 5 years with positive TRAb. RNA isolated from PBMCs was used to make the TCR library. Sequenced material: peripheral blood mononuclear cells (PBMCs), taken when the disease was refractory, from a patient treated with antithyroid drugs. The receptors here all came from a female donor with Graves disease.

The CDR3 nucleotides read TGTGCCAGCAGCGTAGGGGAACATTACACTGAAGCTTTCTTT. Translation gives CASSVGEHYTEAFF. The chain is built from TRBV9 and TRBJ1-1; D uncertain. Germline V gives CDR1 SGDLS, CDR2 YYNGEE. The CDR3 contains 14 residues. The ends were cut back, 0 bases at V and 3 bases at J, with 9 bases in the middle.

The rearrangement links TRBV20-1 to TRBJ2-7; D unresolved. Per germline, CDR1 DFQATT and CDR2 SNEGSKA (reference sequence). This CDR3 is built from 14 residues. The CDR3 coding sequence is TGCAGCCTTTATCACGGACGTCCCCCCTACGAGCAGTACTTC. Translated, it gives CSLYHGRPPYEQYF.

On this clonotype: Possible read error: a much larger clone is one base away. This chain joins TRBV20-1 and TRBJ1-4, with 8 bases that match TRBD1. Germline CDR1 is DFQATT and CDR2 is SNEGSKA (reference sequence). This CDR3 has 15 amino acids. The CDR3 protein is CGATTTGATNEKLFF. The CDR3 bases are TGCGGTGCCACCACGACAGGGGCAACTAATGAAAAACTGTTTTTT.

This clonotype was seen many times. The chain links TRBV11-1 to TRBJ2-2; no clear D gene. The CDR3 contains 15 residues. V shed 2 bases and J shed 0 bases, with 7 bases lying between them. Germline CDR1 and CDR2: SGHAT and FQDESV (reference sequence). This CDR3 is CASSLYPPNTGELFF. The CDR3 DNA reads TGTGCCAGCAGCTTATACCCTCCGAACACCGGGGAGCTGTTTTTT.

This clonotype was seen ten or more times. V and J are TRBV15 and TRBJ1-6; 7 positions match TRBD1. This CDR3 comprises 15 residues. In germline, CDR1 is LNHNV, CDR2 YYDKDF (reference sequence). Losses at the gene ends were 9 bases for V and 0 bases for J; bases not matched to a gene: 5. The DNA for the CDR3 is TGTGCCACGAGACCAGGGGGCTCCTATAATTCACCCCTCCACTTT. This codes for CATRPGGSYNSPLHF. The complete variable domain, with remaining parts taken from reference TRBV15 and TRBJ1-6, reads DAMVIQNPRYQVTQFGKPVTLSCSQTLNHNVMYWYQQKSSQAPKLLFHYYDKDFNNEADTPDNFQSRRPNTSFCFLDIRSPGLGDTAMYLCATRPGGSYNSPLHFGNGTRLTVT.

This clonotype was picked up many times. This sequence joins TRBV5-1 and TRBJ1-1; 7 bases line up with TRBD1. Germline CDR1 reads SGHRS; CDR2 reads YFSETQ. Unmatched junction bases numbered 7, after V lost 4 bases and J lost 4 bases. The CDR3 runs to 14 residues. CDR3 residues: CASSDRDWITEAFF. The CDR3 DNA is TGCGCCAGCAGCGACAGGGACTGGATCACTGAAGCTTTCTTT.

A few counts support this clonotype. This chain connects TRBV4-1 to TRBJ1-4, with D perhaps TRBD1 (5 bases). Looked up from germline, CDR1 is MGHRA and CDR2 is YSYEKL. The CDR3 is made up of 16 amino acids. The V gene lost 0 bases and the J gene lost 7 bases, with 15 bases spanning the gap. The DNA of the CDR3 is TGCGCCAGCAGCCAAGATCGGGGAGGGGCTGGTGAAAAACTGTTTTTT. It is translated as CASSQDRGGAGEKLFF.

This clonotype appeared many times. The chain uses TRBV28 and TRBJ2-7; no clear D gene. CDR1 is MDHEN, CDR2 SYDVKM, per germline. With 1 base removed from V and 5 bases from J, the gap between germline ends came to 12 bases. The CDR3 length is 14 residues. The CDR3 nucleotides are TGTGCCAGCAGTTTATCCCTAGTTCCCCACGAGCAGTACTTC. Its protein is CASSLSLVPHEQYF. The full variable domain, in which reference TRBV28 and TRBJ2-7 provide the parts outside the CDR3, is DVKVTQSSRYLVKRTGEKVFLECVQDMDHENMFWYRQDPGLGLRLIYFSYDVKMKEKGDIPEGYSVSREKKERFSLILESASTNQTSMYLCASSLSLVPHEQYFGPGTRLTVT.

The rearrangement links TRBV5-1 to TRBJ2-7, with D perhaps matching TRBD1 or TRBD2 (5 bases each). Germline V gene sequence: CDR1 SGHRS, CDR2 YFSETQ. The V end lost 3 bases, the J end lost 0 bases, and 16 bases lay between the germline ends. The CDR3 loop spans 16 amino acids. The chain's CDR3 is CASSSRGTGPSYEQYF. DNA of the CDR3: TGCGCCAGCAGCTCAAGGGGTACGGGACCCTCCTACGAGCAGTACTTC.

This rearrangement joins TRBV7-9 to TRBJ2-7; D tentatively fits TRBD1 or TRBD2 (5 bases each). The ends were cut back, 1 base at V and 2 bases at J, with 15 bases in the middle. The germline gives CDR1 SEHNR, CDR2 FQNEAQ (reference sequence). This CDR3 is 16 amino acids long. The CDR3 DNA sequence: TGTGCCAGCAGCTTAGTGCCCCGGGACGGGACCTACGAGCAGTACTTC. Translating gives CASSLVPRDGTYEQYF. The variable domain in full, completed from reference TRBV7-9 and TRBJ2-7, reads DTGVSQNPRHKITKRGQNVTFRCDPISEHNRLYWYRQTLGQGPEFLTYFQNEAQLEKSRLLSDRFSAERPKGSFSTLEIQRTEQGDSAMYLCASSLVPRDGTYEQYFGPGTRLTVT.

The table lists this clonotype with many counts. V is TRBV20-1 and J is TRBJ1-1; the D gene is possibly TRBD1 (6 bases). The CDR3 has 14 residues. V lost 2 bases, J lost 3 bases, and 13 bases lay in between. CDR1 and CDR2 (germline): DFQATT, SNEGSKA (reference sequence). CDR3 bases: TGCAGTGCTAGAACCAACAGGGAGTACACTGAAGCTTTCTTT. Translated: CSARTNREYTEAFF.

The chain's CDR3 is CSVDLQGENYGYTF. The CDR3 nucleotides are TGCAGCGTTGACCTTCAGGGAGAGAACTATGGCTACACCTTC. The chain links TRBV29-1 to TRBJ1-2; TRBD1 might be the D (5 bases). The ends were cut back, 3 bases at V and 2 bases at J, with 13 bases in the middle. The germline V gene encodes CDR1 SQVTM and CDR2 ANQGSEA. The CDR3 contains 14 residues.

This chain links TRBV28 with TRBJ2-1, with D tentatively TRBD2 (5 bases). The CDR3 totals 14 residues. Germline V gives CDR1 MDHEN, CDR2 SYDVKM. V was pared by 5 bases and J by 5 bases, with 13 bases between. Written as DNA, the CDR3 is TGTGCCAGCAGTGTCGGGATCTTGGACAATGAGCAGTTCTTC. Translating it yields CASSVGILDNEQFF.

This clonotype was seen a handful of times. The V gene is TRBV18, the J gene TRBJ2-5; the D gene is possibly TRBD2 (5 bases). Trimming stripped 4 bases from V and 5 bases from J, with 11 bases between. Per the germline V gene, CDR1 is KGHSH and CDR2 is LQKENI. CDR3 length: 13 amino acids. The CDR3 loop reads CASSQREWETQYF. The CDR3 nucleotides are TGTGCCAGCTCACAAAGGGAGTGGGAGACCCAGTACTTC.

This clonotype was counted a few times. The chain uses TRBV20-1 and TRBJ1-1; D unresolved. Germline V gene sequence: CDR1 DFQATT, CDR2 SNEGSKA (reference sequence). This CDR3 contains 14 residues. Trimming removed 2 bases from V and 0 bases from J, with 10 bases in between. CDR3 sequence (DNA): TGCAGTGCTAGATGGGCAGGAATGAACACTGAAGCTTTCTTT. Translated: CSARWAGMNTEAFF.

The chain combines TRBV7-2 with TRBJ2-7; D could derive from TRBD1 or TRBD2 (5 bases each). Germline loops: CDR1 SGHTA, CDR2 FQGNSA. This CDR3 spans 18 amino acids. The ends were cut back, 4 bases at V and 2 bases at J, with 24 bases in the middle. This CDR3 reads CASSSVPRDAFSPYEQYF. For the CDR3, the DNA is TGTGCCAGCAGCTCCGTCCCCCGGGACGCCTTCTCCCCCTACGAGCAGTACTTC.

This clonotype was observed a handful of times. The chain uses TRBV6-5 and TRBJ1-2; possible D gene TRBD1, 6 bases. Germline CDR1 MNHEY, CDR2 SVGAGI. CDR3 size: 16 residues. V gave up 0 bases and J gave up 4 bases, with 15 bases separating them. The CDR3 nucleotides are TGTGCCAGCAGTTACTCGATGGGGGGCGGTGGCTATGGCTACACCTTC. Translated, it gives CASSYSMGGGGYGYTF.

This clonotype was seen a few times. The chain uses TRBV6-2 or TRBV6-3 and TRBJ1-5, with D possibly being TRBD1 (6 bases). V lost 4 bases and J lost 3, with 19 bases in between. Per the germline V gene, CDR1 is MNHEY and CDR2 is SVGEGT. There are 17 residues in the CDR3. The CDR3 DNA follows: TGTGCCAGCAGTTCCGGGGATGACAGGCGCTTCAATCAGCCCCAGCATTTT. As protein: CASSSGDDRRFNQPQHF.

The rearrangement uses TRBV28 and TRBJ2-5, with unresolved D. Germline-derived CDR1 and CDR2 are MDHEN and SYDVKM. The CDR3 is 13 residues long. V was trimmed by 3 bases and J by 5 bases, leaving 10 bases between them. CDR3 residues: CASSFPNGETQYF. CDR3 nucleotides: TGTGCCAGCAGTTTTCCCAATGGGGAGACCCAGTACTTC.

This clonotype was recorded at least ten times. The chain carries TRBV28 and TRBJ2-7; D gene unclear. V was shortened by 3 bases and J by 2 bases, with 2 bases between the two germline ends. There are 11 residues in the CDR3. The germline V gene has CDR1 MDHEN and CDR2 SYDVKM. The CDR3 region has the DNA TGTGCCAGCAGTTTCCCCTACGAGCAGTACTTC. This translates into CASSFPYEQYF.

This clonotype has just a few counts. The chain couples TRBV29-1 to TRBJ2-7; 9 positions agree with TRBD1. Per germline, CDR1 SQVTM and CDR2 ANQGSEA. After removal of 5 bases from V and 1 base from J, the junction contained 6 bases not matched to a gene. The CDR3 is 14 residues long. CDR3 DNA: TGCAGCGTTCTAGCCGGGACAGGGTCCTACGAGCAGTACTTC. Translating it yields CSVLAGTGSYEQYF.

This clonotype has just a few counts. The chain carries TRBV28 and TRBJ2-7; TRBD1 is a possible D gene (5 bases). The germline V gene encodes CDR1 MDHEN and CDR2 SYDVKM. The V end lost 1 base, the J end lost 0 bases, and 13 bases lay between the germline ends. This CDR3 spans 16 amino acids. In DNA, the CDR3 is TGTGCCAGCAGTTTATCGGCAGGGTTGAACTCCTACGAGCAGTACTTC. Its protein is CASSLSAGLNSYEQYF. Based on the CDR3 plus reference TRBV28 and TRBJ2-7, the full variable domain is DVKVTQSSRYLVKRTGEKVFLECVQDMDHENMFWYRQDPGLGLRLIYFSYDVKMKEKGDIPEGYSVSREKKERFSLILESASTNQTSMYLCASSLSAGLNSYEQYFGPGTRLTVT.

In this sample, this clonotype turned up many times. V and J are TRBV6-1 and TRBJ2-2; a weak D match, TRBD1 (6 bases). The V end lost 11 bases, the J end lost 6 bases, and 22 bases lay between the germline ends. The CDR3 is 15 residues long. The germline V gene has CDR1 MNHNS and CDR2 SASEGT. The CDR3 sequence is CAASPRQGSSGELFF. The CDR3 region has the DNA TGTGCCGCCTCCCCGAGGCAGGGGTCATCCGGGGAGCTGTTTTTT.

This clonotype has ten or more counts. The CDR3: CASLAGGQVEQYF. CDR3 DNA: TGTGCCAGTTTAGCGGGAGGGCAGGTCGAGCAGTACTTC. This sequence joins TRBV28 and TRBJ2-7; 11 bases map to TRBD2. The V gene's germline CDR1 is MDHEN and CDR2 SYDVKM. The CDR3 loop spans 13 amino acids. Trimming took 9 bases from V and 6 from J; bases not matched to a gene: 7.

With regard to this clonotype: A much larger clone is a single base away; this may be a read error. V and J are TRBV6-1 and TRBJ1-1; the match to TRBD1 covers 8 bases. CDR3 size: 14 residues. Per germline, CDR1 MNHNS and CDR2 SASEGT. V gave up 5 bases and J gave up 1 base; unmatched junction bases: 3. The CDR3 loop is CASSPGQANTEAFF. The CDR3 DNA reads as TGTGCCAGCAGTCCGGGACAGGCGAACACTGAAGCTTTCTTT.

This clonotype was observed many times. The rearrangement links TRBV3-1 to TRBJ2-4, with D perhaps matching TRBD2 (6 bases). Germline loops: CDR1 LGHDT, CDR2 YNNKEL (reference sequence). With 7 bases removed from V and 3 bases from J, the gap between germline ends came to 10 bases. The CDR3 is made up of 13 amino acids. CDR3: CASTGAGKNIQYF. DNA of the CDR3: TGTGCCAGCACTGGAGCGGGCAAAAACATTCAGTACTTC.

This clonotype was seen at least ten times. The chain carries TRBV28 and TRBJ1-2; a possible D gene is TRBD1 (6 bases). V lost 5 bases, J lost 2 bases, and 9 bases lay in between. The CDR3 runs to 13 residues. Germline values: CDR1 MDHEN, CDR2 SYDVKM. CDR3 region: CASSTGQNYGYTF. CDR3 DNA sequence: TGTGCCAGCAGTACAGGGCAGAACTATGGCTACACCTTC.

This rearrangement joins TRBV28 to TRBJ2-3; 9 nucleotides align to TRBD1. The germline V gene encodes CDR1 MDHEN and CDR2 SYDVKM. The CDR3 extends over 15 amino acids. V lost 4 bases to trimming and J lost 0 bases; unmatched junction nucleotides: 2. The CDR3 DNA reads as TGTGCCAGCAGTTCCGGGACAGGGAGCACAGATACGCAGTATTTT. Translating gives CASSSGTGSTDTQYF.

This chain joins TRBV6-2 or TRBV6-3 and TRBJ2-7; D might be TRBD1 (6 bases). CDR3 size: 15 residues. V shed 5 bases and J shed 5 bases, with 19 bases lying between them. Germline CDR1 MNHEY, CDR2 SVGEGT. CDR3 sequence reads: CASSHTRGRRDEQYF. CDR3 in DNA: TGTGCCAGCAGTCACACCAGGGGAAGACGTGACGAGCAGTACTTC.

This clonotype has more than one count but fewer than ten. The chain recombines TRBV20-1 with TRBJ2-7, with 10 bases matching TRBD2. J was trimmed by 0 bases and V by 0 bases; bases with no gene match: 8. This CDR3 region has 17 residues. Germline CDR1 reads DFQATT; CDR2 reads SNEGSKA (reference sequence). The CDR3 bases are TGCAGTGCTAGAGATGGCCGACTAGCGGGTTACTCCTACGAGCAGTACTTC. It specifies CSARDGRLAGYSYEQYF.

The V and J genes are TRBV7-2 and TRBJ1-6; D call uncertain. Germline V gene sequence: CDR1 SGHTA, CDR2 FQGNSA. Deletions cut 4 bases from V and 9 bases from J, with 10 bases between. This CDR3 spans 13 amino acids. The CDR3 sequence: CASSSVSGSPLHF. CDR3 coding DNA: TGTGCCAGCAGCTCGGTGTCTGGTTCACCCCTCCACTTT.

This clonotype was seen many times. The CDR3 sequence: CAWSGENYGYTF. CDR3 DNA sequence: TGTGCCTGGAGTGGGGAAAACTATGGCTACACCTTC. J is TRBJ1-2 and V is TRBV30; D is ambiguous. This CDR3 is built from 12 residues. Germline V gives CDR1 GTSNPN, CDR2 SVGIG (reference sequence). The germline V and J ends were trimmed by 1 base and 2 bases, with 5 bases remaining between them.